The table lists the clone carrying this T cell receptor beta chain with many counts. TCRdb reprocessed the RACE reads with MiXCR, giving one entry per CDR3 protein. The table shows some 250,000 distinct CDR3 sequences, with 7.5% to 9% occurring only once. This sample stems from a study of human T cells and chemical hapten exposure. As to time point: pre-sensitization, week 0. Treatment defined: therapeutic diphenylcyclopropenone sensitization with weekly scalp DPC. The receptor comes from a young man with alopecia areata. Some clones in this sample may be carry-over from other donors' samples. The specimen comprised whole blood, sampled in connection with sensitization to the hapten diphenylcyclopropenone (DPC).

The CDR3 coding sequence is TGCGCCAGCAGCCCAGGGCAGGGTTCACCCCTCCACTTT. Protein product: CASSPGQGSPLHF. The chain combines TRBV4-3 with TRBJ1-6; a weak D match, TRBD1 (5 bases). With 4 bases removed from V and 9 bases from J, the gap between germline ends came to 10 bases. The CDR3 sequence is 13 residues long. The germline CDR1 and CDR2 sequences are LGHNA and YSLEER.